This T cell receptor (beta chain) was profiled in a study of T cells in Graves' hyperthyroidism and ophthalmopathy. TCR beta CDR3 region amplification was performed from RNA transcripts. The HTBI primer set served for first-round RT-PCR of the TCR CDR3. TCRdb independently ran MiXCR on the multiplex PCR reads; one entry per CDR3 protein. The sample shows some 500,000 distinct CDR3 sequences, around 24% of them seen only once. V was clipped by 6 bases and J by 0 bases; unmatched bases: 4. Germline V gives CDR1 SGHTA, CDR2 FQGTGA. CDR3 length: 14 residues. General observations from the study: Ophthalmopathy was separated from stable hyperthyroidism by a 13 V-J model.

This clonotype was seen repeatedly, ten times or more. Its antigen is not identified. This sequence was found in a woman in her thirties with Graves' ophthalmopathy. The genes are TRBV7-3 and TRBJ1-1; 7 nucleotides line up with TRBD1. Material: blood. CDR3 DNA sequence: TGTGCCAGCAGGTTACAGGGGATGAACACTGAAGCTTTCTTT. It encodes CASRLQGMNTEAFF.